The 3 T cell receptor beta chains below come from one sample, sequenced in a study of blood T cell repertoires in COVID-19. The table came from immunoSEQ multiplex PCR; TCRdb's copy has only in-frame clones and leaves some out. The sample gives under 30,000 clones, about 90% of which show up once; less than 30% is in the top ten. Source material: peripheral blood. These receptors were collected from a human donor with active COVID-19. The donor label of this sample is uncertain.

The CDR3 reads CASSLEGAVSNQPQHF. CDR3 nucleotides: TGTGCCAGCAGCTTAGAGGGGGCTGTCAGCAATCAGCCCCAGCATTTT. The V gene is TRBV7-2, the J gene TRBJ1-5; 7 nucleotides align to TRBD1. This CDR3 comprises 16 residues. Germline V lookup: CDR1 SGHTA, CDR2 FQGNSA. V trimming: 1 base; J trimming: 1 base; junction bases outside the gene matches: 4.

The genes are TRBV5-1 and TRBJ2-5, with 7 bases lining up with TRBD2. The V gene's germline CDR1 is SGHRS and CDR2 YFSETQ. Trimming at V came to 0 bases and at J to 5 bases, leaving 10 bases not matched to a gene. The CDR3 runs to 16 residues. The CDR3 sequence: CASSLGGSGLGETQYF. As DNA, the CDR3 is TGCGCCAGCAGCTTGGGAGGTAGCGGGCTGGGGGAGACCCAGTACTTC. The whole variable domain, filled in from reference TRBV5-1 and TRBJ2-5, reads KAGVTQTPRYLIKTRGQQVTLSCSPISGHRSVSWYQQTPGQGLQFLFEYFSETQRNKGNFPGRFSGRQFSNSRSEMNVSTLELGDSALYLCASSLGGSGLGETQYFGPGTRLLVL.

The V and J genes are TRBV5-1 and TRBJ2-4; no definite D call. The CDR3 runs to 13 residues. V was pared by 5 bases and J by 8 bases, with 14 bases between. Germline CDR1 SGHRS, CDR2 YFSETQ. The CDR3 spells CASSRGVVDIQYF. CDR3 sequence (DNA): TGCGCCAGCAGTAGAGGCGTAGTAGACATTCAGTACTTC. The full variable domain, with the rest looked up from reference TRBV5-1 and TRBJ2-4, is KAGVTQTPRYLIKTRGQQVTLSCSPISGHRSVSWYQQTPGQGLQFLFEYFSETQRNKGNFPGRFSGRQFSNSRSEMNVSTLELGDSALYLCASSRGVVDIQYFGAGTRLSVL.